This TCR beta chain stems from a study of T cell changes during pregnancy in multiple sclerosis. Profiling relied on immunoSEQ multiplex PCR, and the TCRdb table lists in-frame clones only, not all of them. In the table there are about 59,000 clones, about nine tenths of which are singletons. This CDR3 is built from 17 residues. Germline values: CDR1 LGHNT, CDR2 FRNRAP. The V segment lost 2 bases and the J segment 6 bases; nucleotides outside the gene matches: 13. The source material was peripheral blood, sampled in the third trimester of pregnancy. The chain carries TRBV12-5 and TRBJ1-2; 9 bases line up with TRBD1. The TCR sequence derives from a female donor in good health, enrolled as a control in a pregnancy study. The CDR3, as DNA: TGTGCTAGTGGTTTGCCCGCCGGAGACAGGGGGATGGATGGCTACACCTTC. Protein: CASGLPAGDRGMDGYTF.